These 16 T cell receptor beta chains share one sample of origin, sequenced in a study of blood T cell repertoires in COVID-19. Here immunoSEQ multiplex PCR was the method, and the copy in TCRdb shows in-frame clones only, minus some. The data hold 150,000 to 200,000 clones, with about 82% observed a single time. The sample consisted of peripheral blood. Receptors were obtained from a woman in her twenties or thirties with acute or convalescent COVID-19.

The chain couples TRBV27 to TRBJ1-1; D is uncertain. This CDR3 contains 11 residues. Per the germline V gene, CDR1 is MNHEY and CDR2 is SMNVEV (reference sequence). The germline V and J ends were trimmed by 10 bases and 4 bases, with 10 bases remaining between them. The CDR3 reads CATLIGTEAFF. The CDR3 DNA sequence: TGTGCCACCCTAATTGGCACTGAAGCTTTCTTT.

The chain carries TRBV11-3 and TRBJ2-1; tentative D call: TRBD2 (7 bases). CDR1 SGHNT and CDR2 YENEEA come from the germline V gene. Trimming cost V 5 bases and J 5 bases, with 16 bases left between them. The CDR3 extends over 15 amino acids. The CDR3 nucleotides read TGTGCCAGCAGCGAGGGTCGGGGGGACAACAATGAGCAGTTCTTC. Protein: CASSEGRGDNNEQFF.

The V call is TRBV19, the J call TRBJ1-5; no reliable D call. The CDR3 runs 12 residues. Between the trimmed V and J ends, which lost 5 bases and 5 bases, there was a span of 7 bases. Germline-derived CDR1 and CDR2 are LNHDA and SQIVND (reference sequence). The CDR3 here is CASSREYQPQHF. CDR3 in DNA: TGTGCCAGTAGTCGTGAGTATCAGCCCCAGCATTTT.

The CDR3 nucleotides are TGTGCCAGCAGTTTCCGCGGTGCGACCTACGAGCAGTACTTC. Translation gives CASSFRGATYEQYF. The chain couples TRBV27 to TRBJ2-7; no firm D call. Germline CDR1 is MNHEY and CDR2 is SMNVEV (reference sequence). The CDR3 is 14 residues long. V lost 3 bases and J lost 2, with 11 bases in between.

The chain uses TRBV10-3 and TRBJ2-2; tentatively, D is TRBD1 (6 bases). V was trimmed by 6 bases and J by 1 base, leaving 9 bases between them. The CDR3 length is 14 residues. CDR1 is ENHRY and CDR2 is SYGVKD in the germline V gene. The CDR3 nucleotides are TGTGCCATCAGGGAAGGGGGGAACACCGGGGAGCTGTTTTTT. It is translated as CAIREGGNTGELFF.

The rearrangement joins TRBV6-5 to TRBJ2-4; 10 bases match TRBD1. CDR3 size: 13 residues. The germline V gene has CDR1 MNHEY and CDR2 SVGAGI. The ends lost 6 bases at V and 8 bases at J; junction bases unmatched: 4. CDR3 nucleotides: TGTGCCAGCAGGGACAGGGGGGAACACATTCAGTACTTC. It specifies CASRDRGEHIQYF.

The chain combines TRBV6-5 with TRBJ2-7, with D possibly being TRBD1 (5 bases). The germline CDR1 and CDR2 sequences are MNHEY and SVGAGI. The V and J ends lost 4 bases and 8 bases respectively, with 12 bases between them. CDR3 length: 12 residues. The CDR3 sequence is CASSSGSLQQYF. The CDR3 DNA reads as TGTGCCAGCAGTTCAGGGTCGCTTCAGCAGTACTTC.

CDR3 DNA: TGTGCCAGCAGTCGAGATGTGGGCTCAGATACGCAGTATTTT. The encoded protein is CASSRDVGSDTQYF. The chain carries TRBV2 and TRBJ2-3; the D is unclear. Germline V lookup: CDR1 SNHLY, CDR2 FYNNEI. The CDR3 covers 14 residues. Trimming removed 5 bases at V and 4 bases at J, with 13 bases between.

CDR3 loop: CASSRLQDSYGYTF. For the CDR3, the DNA is TGTGCCAGCAGCAGATTACAGGATTCCTATGGCTACACCTTC. The genes are TRBV5-4 and TRBJ1-2; D is perhaps TRBD1 (5 bases). The length of the CDR3 is 14 residues. CDR1 is SGHNT and CDR2 is YYREEE in the germline V gene (reference sequence). V was shortened by 4 bases and J by 4 bases, with 14 bases between the two germline ends.

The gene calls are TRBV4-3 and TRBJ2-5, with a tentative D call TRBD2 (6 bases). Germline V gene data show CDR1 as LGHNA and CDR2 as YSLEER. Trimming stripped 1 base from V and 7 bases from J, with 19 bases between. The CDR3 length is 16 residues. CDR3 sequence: CASSQGPHSGLGTQYF. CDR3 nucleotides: TGCGCCAGCAGCCAAGGTCCCCATAGCGGCCTCGGGACCCAGTACTTC.

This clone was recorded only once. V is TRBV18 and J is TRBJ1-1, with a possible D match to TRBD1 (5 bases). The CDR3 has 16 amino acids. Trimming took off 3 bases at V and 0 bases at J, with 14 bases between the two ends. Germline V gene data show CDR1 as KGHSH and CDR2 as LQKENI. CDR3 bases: TGTGCCAGCTCACCCGCGAGACAGCTACTGAACACTGAAGCTTTCTTT. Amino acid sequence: CASSPARQLLNTEAFF.

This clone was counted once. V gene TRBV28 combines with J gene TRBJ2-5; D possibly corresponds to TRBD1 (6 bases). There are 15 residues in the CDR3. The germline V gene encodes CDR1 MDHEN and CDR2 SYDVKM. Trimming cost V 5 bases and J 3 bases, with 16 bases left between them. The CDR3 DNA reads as TGTGCCAGCAGTACACTTCAGGGGACCAAAGAGACCCAGTACTTC. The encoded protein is CASSTLQGTKETQYF.

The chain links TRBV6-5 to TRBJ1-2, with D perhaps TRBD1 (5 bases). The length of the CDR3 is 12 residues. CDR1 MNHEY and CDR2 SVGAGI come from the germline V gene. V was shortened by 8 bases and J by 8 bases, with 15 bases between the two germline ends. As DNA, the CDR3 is TGTGCCAGCGGTCAGGGAGGGTTAGGCTACACCTTC. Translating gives CASGQGGLGYTF.

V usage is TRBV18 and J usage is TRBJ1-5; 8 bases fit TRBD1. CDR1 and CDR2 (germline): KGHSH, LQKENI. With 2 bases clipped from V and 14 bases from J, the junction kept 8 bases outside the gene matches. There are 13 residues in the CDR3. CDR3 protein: CASSPDQGAEEHF. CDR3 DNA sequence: TGTGCCAGCTCACCAGACCAGGGGGCTGAGGAGCATTTT.

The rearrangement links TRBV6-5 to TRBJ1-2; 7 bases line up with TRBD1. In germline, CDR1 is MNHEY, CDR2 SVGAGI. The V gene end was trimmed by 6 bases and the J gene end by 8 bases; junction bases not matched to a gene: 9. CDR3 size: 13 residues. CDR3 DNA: TGTGCCAGCAGAAAACCGGGACAGATGGGCTACACCTTC. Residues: CASRKPGQMGYTF.

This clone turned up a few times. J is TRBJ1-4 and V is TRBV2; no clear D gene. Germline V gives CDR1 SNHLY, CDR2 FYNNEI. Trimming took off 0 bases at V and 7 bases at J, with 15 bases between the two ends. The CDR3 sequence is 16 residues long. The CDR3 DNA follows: TGTGCCAGCAGTGAAGCGCTTCGGGGAAGTGGTGAAAAACTGTTTTTT. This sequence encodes CASSEALRGSGEKLFF. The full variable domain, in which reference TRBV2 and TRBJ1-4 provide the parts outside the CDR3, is EPEVTQTPSHQVTQMGQEVILRCVPISNHLYFYWYRQILGQKVEFLVSFYNNEISEKSEIFDDQFSVERPDGSNFTLKIRSTKLEDSAMYFCASSEALRGSGEKLFFGSGTQLSVL.